Sequencing of this TCR beta chain was carried out in a study of blood T cell repertoires in COVID-19. Study in general: Samples came from the United States, Italy and Spain, spanning acute and convalescent COVID-19. From T cells, B-cell-depleted T cells, or PBMCs came the material, which was cDNA or gDNA.

In the study's own analysis: Reference gene primer amplification in the assay estimated nucleated cell counts. The data were produced by immunoSEQ multiplex PCR, yet TCRdb's version contains in-frame clones alone and is incomplete. D and trimming were read from the DNA, whereas the V and J calls and clone size are those reported in that table. The repertoire holds about 66,000 clones, with 70% to 90% as singletons. CDR1 and CDR2 (germline): SGHRS, YFSETQ. The ends were cut back, 4 bases at V and 4 bases at J, with 17 bases in the middle. CDR3 size: 15 residues. The TCR was taken from a man over 45 with active COVID-19. The chain uses TRBV5-1 and TRBJ1-1, with D possibly TRBD1 on 6 matching bases. The sample was peripheral blood. Here the CDR3 reads CASSRANGRGTEAFF. The CDR3 nucleotides read TGCGCCAGCAGCCGTGCTAACGGCAGGGGCACTGAAGCTTTCTTT.